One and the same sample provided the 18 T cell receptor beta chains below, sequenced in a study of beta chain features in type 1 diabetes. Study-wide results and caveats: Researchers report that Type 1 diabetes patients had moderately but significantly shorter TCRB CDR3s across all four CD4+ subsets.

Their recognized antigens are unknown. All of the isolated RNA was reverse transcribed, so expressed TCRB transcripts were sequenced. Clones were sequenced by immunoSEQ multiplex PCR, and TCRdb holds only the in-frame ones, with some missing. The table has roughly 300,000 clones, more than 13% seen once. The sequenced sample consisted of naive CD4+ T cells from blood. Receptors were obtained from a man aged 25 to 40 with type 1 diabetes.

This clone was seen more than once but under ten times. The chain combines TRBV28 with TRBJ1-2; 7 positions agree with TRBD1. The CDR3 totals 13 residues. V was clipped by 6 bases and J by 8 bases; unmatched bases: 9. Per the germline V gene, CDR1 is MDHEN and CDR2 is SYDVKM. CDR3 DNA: TGTGCCAGCAGGCGCTCGACAGGGAAAGGCTACACCTTC. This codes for CASRRSTGKGYTF.

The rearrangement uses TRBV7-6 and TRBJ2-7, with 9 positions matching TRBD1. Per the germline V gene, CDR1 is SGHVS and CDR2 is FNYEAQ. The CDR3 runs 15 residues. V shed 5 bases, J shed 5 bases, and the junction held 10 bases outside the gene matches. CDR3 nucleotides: TGTGCCAGCAGCACTGGACAGGGGCGTCGGGACGAGCAGTACTTC. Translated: CASSTGQGRRDEQYF.

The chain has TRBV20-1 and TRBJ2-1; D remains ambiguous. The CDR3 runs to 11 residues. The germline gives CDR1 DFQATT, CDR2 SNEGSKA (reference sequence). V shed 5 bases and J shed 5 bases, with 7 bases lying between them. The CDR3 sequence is CSAATNNEQFF. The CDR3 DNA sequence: TGCAGTGCTGCAACTAACAATGAGCAGTTCTTC.

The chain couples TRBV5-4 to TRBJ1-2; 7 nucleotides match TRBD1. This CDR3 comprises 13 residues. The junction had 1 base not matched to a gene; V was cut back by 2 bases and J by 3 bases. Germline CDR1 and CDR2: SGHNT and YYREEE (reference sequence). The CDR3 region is CASSFDRDYGYTF. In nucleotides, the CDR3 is TGTGCCAGCAGCTTTGACAGGGACTATGGCTACACCTTC.

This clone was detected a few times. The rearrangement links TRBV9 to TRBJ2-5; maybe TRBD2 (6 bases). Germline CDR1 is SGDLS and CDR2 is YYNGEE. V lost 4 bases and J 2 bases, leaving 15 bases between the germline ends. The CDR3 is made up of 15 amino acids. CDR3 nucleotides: TGTGCCAGCAGCTTCAACCTAGCGACTCAAGAGACCCAGTACTTC. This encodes CASSFNLATQETQYF.

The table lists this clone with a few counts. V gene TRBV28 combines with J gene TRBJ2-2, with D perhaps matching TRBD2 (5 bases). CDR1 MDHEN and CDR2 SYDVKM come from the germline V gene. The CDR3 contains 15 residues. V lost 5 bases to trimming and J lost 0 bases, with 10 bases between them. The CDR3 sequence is CASSPSGTNTGELFF. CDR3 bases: TGTGCCAGCAGTCCCTCCGGGACGAACACCGGGGAGCTGTTTTTT.

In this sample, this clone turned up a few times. In DNA form, the CDR3 reads TGTGCCAGCTCACTTCGCGGGACGAGCACAGATACGCAGTATTTT. It codes for CASSLRGTSTDTQYF. The rearrangement links TRBV18 to TRBJ2-3; a weak D match, TRBD2 (6 bases). Germline CDR1 and CDR2: KGHSH and LQKENI. The CDR3 sequence is 15 residues long. V was cut by 4 bases and J by 0 bases, with 11 bases left in between.

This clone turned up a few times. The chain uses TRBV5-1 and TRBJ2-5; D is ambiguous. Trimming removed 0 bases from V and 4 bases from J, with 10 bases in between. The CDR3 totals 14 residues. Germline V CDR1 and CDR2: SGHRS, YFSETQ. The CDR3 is CASSLEAGSETQYF. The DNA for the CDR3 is TGCGCCAGCAGCTTGGAGGCAGGTTCAGAGACCCAGTACTTC.

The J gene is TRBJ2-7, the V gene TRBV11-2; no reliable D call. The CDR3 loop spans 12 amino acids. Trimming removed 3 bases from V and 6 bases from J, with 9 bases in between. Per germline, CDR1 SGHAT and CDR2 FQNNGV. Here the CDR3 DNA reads TGTGCCAGCAGCTTCCAGTTATCCGAGCAGTACTTC. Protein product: CASSFQLSEQYF.

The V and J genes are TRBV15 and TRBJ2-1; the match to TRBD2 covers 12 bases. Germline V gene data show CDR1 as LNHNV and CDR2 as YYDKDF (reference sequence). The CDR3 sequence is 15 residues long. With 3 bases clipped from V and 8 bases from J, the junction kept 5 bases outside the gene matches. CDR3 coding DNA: TGTGCCACCAGCAGGACTAGCGGGAGCTATGATGAGCAGTTCTTC. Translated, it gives CATSRTSGSYDEQFF.

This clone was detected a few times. CDR3 in DNA: TGTGCCAGCAGCCCTCAGGGGAACGTGAGGGAGCAGTACTTC. Translating gives CASSPQGNVREQYF. The chain joins TRBV7-2 to TRBJ2-7; the D gene is possibly TRBD1 (6 bases). V was pared by 5 bases and J by 7 bases, with 18 bases between. This CDR3 is 14 amino acids long. Germline values: CDR1 SGHTA, CDR2 FQGNSA.

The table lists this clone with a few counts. Here the CDR3 DNA reads TGTGCCAGCAGCGTAGAGGCGGGTGGGGAGCAGTACTTC. It is translated as CASSVEAGGEQYF. The V call is TRBV9, the J call TRBJ2-7; D possibly corresponds to TRBD2 (5 bases). Trimming took 0 bases from V and 7 from J, leaving 11 bases between them. This CDR3 region has 13 residues. In germline, CDR1 is SGDLS, CDR2 YYNGEE.

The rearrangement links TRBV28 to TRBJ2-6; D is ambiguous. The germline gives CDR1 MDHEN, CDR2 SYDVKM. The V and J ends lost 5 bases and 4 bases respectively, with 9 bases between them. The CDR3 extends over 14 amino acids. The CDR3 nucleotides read TGTGCCAGCAGTGAGTTCTCCGGGGCCAACGTCCTGACTTTC. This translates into CASSEFSGANVLTF.

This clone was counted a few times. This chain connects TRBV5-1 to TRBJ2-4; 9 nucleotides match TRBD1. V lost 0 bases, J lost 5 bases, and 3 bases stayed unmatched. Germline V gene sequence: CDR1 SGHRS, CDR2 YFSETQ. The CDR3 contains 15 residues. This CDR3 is CASSLVTGGQNIQYF. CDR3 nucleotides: TGCGCCAGCAGCTTGGTGACAGGGGGTCAAAACATTCAGTACTTC.

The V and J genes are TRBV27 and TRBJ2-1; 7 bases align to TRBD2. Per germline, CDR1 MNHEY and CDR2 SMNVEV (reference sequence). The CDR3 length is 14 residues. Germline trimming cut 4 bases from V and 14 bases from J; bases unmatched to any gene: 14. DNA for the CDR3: TGTGCCAGCAGTTCAGGACTAGTGGCAGTCCGTGAGTTCTTC. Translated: CASSSGLVAVREFF.

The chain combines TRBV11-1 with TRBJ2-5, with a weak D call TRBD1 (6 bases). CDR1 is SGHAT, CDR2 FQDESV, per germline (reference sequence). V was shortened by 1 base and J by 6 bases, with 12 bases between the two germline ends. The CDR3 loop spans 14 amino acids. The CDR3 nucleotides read TGTGCCAGCAGCTTAGGGGGGACAAGCCAGACCCAGTACTTC. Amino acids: CASSLGGTSQTQYF.

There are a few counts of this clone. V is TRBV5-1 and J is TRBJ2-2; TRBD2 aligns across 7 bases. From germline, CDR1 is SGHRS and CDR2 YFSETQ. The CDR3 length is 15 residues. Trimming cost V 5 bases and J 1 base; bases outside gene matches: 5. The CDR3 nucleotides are TGCGCCAGCAGTTGGGACTATCGGAACACCGGGGAGCTGTTTTTT. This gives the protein CASSWDYRNTGELFF.

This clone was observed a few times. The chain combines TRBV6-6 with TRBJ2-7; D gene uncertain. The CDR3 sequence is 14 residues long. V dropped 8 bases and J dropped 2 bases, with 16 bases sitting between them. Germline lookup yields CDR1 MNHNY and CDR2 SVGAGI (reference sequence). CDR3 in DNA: TGTGCCAGCTATTCCCCCTCTAGTCCCTACGAGCAGTACTTC. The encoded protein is CASYSPSSPYEQYF.